The 30 T cell receptor beta chains below all came from one sample that was sequenced in a study of T cell changes during pregnancy in multiple sclerosis. Data came from immunoSEQ multiplex PCR; TCRdb stores just in-frame clones and leaves some out. The sample includes around 71,000 clones, about 90% of them seen just once. This specimen was peripheral blood, taken after pregnancy. Receptors originate from a female donor with multiple sclerosis, enrolled in a pregnancy study.

The chain uses TRBV5-4 and TRBJ1-3; 7 bases are a match to TRBD1. Germline CDR1 SGHNT, CDR2 YYREEE (reference sequence). This CDR3 has 15 amino acids. After removal of 4 bases from V and 4 bases from J, the junction contained 8 bases not matched to a gene. The CDR3 protein is CASSPGTGAGNTIYF. DNA for the CDR3: TGTGCCAGCAGCCCCGGCACAGGGGCCGGAAACACCATATATTTT.

This chain links TRBV19 with TRBJ2-7, with 8 positions matching TRBD1. CDR3 length equals 16 residues. In germline, CDR1 is LNHDA, CDR2 SQIVND (reference sequence). Trimming took 8 bases from V and 3 from J; bases not matched to a gene: 15. The CDR3: CASATGTGTGDYEQYF. In nucleotides, the CDR3 is TGTGCCAGTGCCACTGGAACCGGGACAGGAGACTACGAGCAGTACTTC. The full variable domain, rest sourced from reference TRBV19 and TRBJ2-7, is DGGITQSPKYLFRKEGQNVTLSCEQNLNHDAMYWYRQDPGQGLRLIYYSQIVNDFQKGDIAEGYSVSREKKESFPLTVTSAQKNPTAFYLCASATGTGTGDYEQYFGPGTRLTVT.

This chain uses TRBV6-5 with TRBJ1-2; 7 nucleotides line up with TRBD1. In germline, CDR1 is MNHEY, CDR2 SVGAGI. This CDR3 has 14 residues. The J segment lost 3 bases and the V segment lost 0 bases, leaving 1 base of the junction unmatched. The CDR3 reads CASSYSTGYYGYTF. DNA of the CDR3: TGTGCCAGCAGTTACTCGACAGGGTACTATGGCTACACCTTC.

The chain links TRBV11-2 to TRBJ2-5; D possibly corresponds to TRBD2 (5 bases). The J call may be faulty, since TRBJ2-7 better matches the DNA end. The CDR3 runs 15 residues. Germline V gene data show CDR1 as SGHAT and CDR2 as FQNNGV. In DNA form, the CDR3 reads TGTGCCAGCAGCCCTTCGGGGAAGGTCCTATACGAGCAGTACTTC. Translated: CASSPSGKVLYEQYF.

The chain couples TRBV7-9 to TRBJ2-7; perhaps TRBD2 as D (6 bases). CDR3 length: 15 amino acids. V was cut by 2 bases and J by 2 bases, with 13 bases left in between. The germline CDR1 and CDR2 sequences are SEHNR and FQNEAQ (reference sequence). CDR3 in DNA: TGTGCCAGCAGCTTACCTGGTGGAGGGACCTACGAGCAGTACTTC. Translated: CASSLPGGGTYEQYF.

Here the CDR3 reads CASSYSNRGGDEQYF. The CDR3 DNA is TGTGCCAGCAGTTACTCTAATCGGGGGGGAGACGAGCAGTACTTC. V and J are TRBV6-5 and TRBJ2-7, with 8 bases matching TRBD2. Germline V gene data show CDR1 as MNHEY and CDR2 as SVGAGI. CDR3 size: 15 residues. With V trimmed by 0 bases and J by 5 bases, 6 bases remained unmatched.

The genes are TRBV2 and TRBJ2-4; 8 positions agree with TRBD1. The CDR3 runs to 15 residues. The V segment lost 10 bases and the J segment 5 bases; nucleotides outside the gene matches: 13. Germline lookup yields CDR1 SNHLY and CDR2 FYNNEI. CDR3 sequence reads: CATKFTGGGENIQYF. The DNA of the CDR3 is TGTGCCACCAAATTTACAGGGGGTGGGGAAAACATTCAGTACTTC.

The chain combines TRBV2 with TRBJ2-2; D is perhaps TRBD1 (5 bases). CDR1 is SNHLY and CDR2 is FYNNEI in the germline V gene. The V end was cut by 4 bases, the J end by 1 base, with 7 bases between. The CDR3 length is 14 residues. The CDR3 DNA reads TGTGCCAGCAGTGTTAGGGGGAACACCGGGGAGCTGTTTTTT. Translated: CASSVRGNTGELFF.

The rearrangement uses TRBV19 and TRBJ1-4; D possibly corresponds to TRBD1 (5 bases). Per germline, CDR1 LNHDA and CDR2 SQIVND (reference sequence). Trimming took 3 bases from V and 16 from J, leaving 12 bases between them. The CDR3 is 11 residues long. The CDR3 bases are TGTGCCAGTAGTATGCAGGGTTTTCAGTTTTTT. This encodes CASSMQGFQFF.

The gene calls are TRBV11-2 and TRBJ1-2, with 7 bases identical to TRBD1. Germline values: CDR1 SGHAT, CDR2 FQNNGV. V dropped 4 bases and J dropped 6; count of bases not matched to a gene: 11. The CDR3 runs 15 residues. CDR3 loop: CASSSKGGFFDGYTF. For the CDR3, the DNA is TGTGCCAGCAGCTCGAAAGGGGGCTTCTTTGATGGCTACACCTTC. The full variable domain, its missing parts supplied by reference TRBV11-2 and TRBJ1-2, is EAGVAQSPRYKIIEKRQSVAFWCNPISGHATLYWYQQILGQGPKLLIQFQNNGVVDDSQLPKDRFSAERLKGVDSTLKIQPAKLEDSAVYLCASSSKGGFFDGYTFGSGTRLTVV.

V and J are TRBV5-4 and TRBJ2-7, with 10 nucleotides matching TRBD1. V gave up 4 bases and J gave up 5 bases; unmatched junction bases: 9. This CDR3 has 15 amino acids. The germline V gene encodes CDR1 SGHNT and CDR2 YYREEE (reference sequence). The CDR3 loop is CASSLDRGPTDEQYF. CDR3 nucleotides: TGTGCCAGCAGCCTAGACAGGGGGCCGACGGACGAGCAGTACTTC.

CDR3 sequence: CASSSRGGTEAFF. In DNA, the CDR3 is TGTGCCAGCAGCTCCAGGGGTGGCACTGAAGCTTTCTTT. The chain employs TRBV11-3 and TRBJ1-1, with D perhaps TRBD1 (6 bases). Trimming cost V 4 bases and J 4 bases, with 10 bases left between them. Per the germline V gene, CDR1 is SGHNT and CDR2 is YENEEA. CDR3 length: 13 amino acids.

This clone came up once. Sequence at one end of the junction differs from germline and may be a read error. The chain carries TRBV7-9 and TRBJ1-1; tentatively, D is TRBD1 (5 bases). The CDR3 consists of 15 residues. Germline CDR1 SEHNR, CDR2 FQNEAQ (reference sequence). The CDR3 protein is CVSSLGWGTDTEAFF. CDR3 DNA sequence: TGTGTCAGCAGCCTGGGCTGGGGCACCGACACTGAAGCTTTCTTT.

The chain employs TRBV14 and TRBJ2-2; D gene ambiguous. The CDR3 sequence is 17 residues long. The ends were cut back, 0 bases at V and 0 bases at J, with 11 bases in the middle. Per germline, CDR1 SGHDN and CDR2 FVKESK. Here the CDR3 DNA reads TGTGCCAGCAGCCAAGATTGGGCAATCGCGAACACCGGGGAGCTGTTTTTT. Encoded protein: CASSQDWAIANTGELFF.

This clone was seen just once. This sequence joins TRBV5-1 and TRBJ2-1; tentative D call: TRBD2 (7 bases). CDR3 length: 18 residues. The V gene's germline CDR1 is SGHRS and CDR2 YFSETQ. The V end lost 2 bases, the J end lost 3 bases, and 21 bases lay between the germline ends. The CDR3 loop is CASSFDGGRFTYYNEQFF. CDR3 DNA sequence: TGCGCCAGCAGCTTCGACGGGGGGCGTTTTACATACTACAATGAGCAGTTCTTC.

The chain carries TRBV29-1 and TRBJ2-7; TRBD2 matches at 7 bases. The CDR3 extends over 15 amino acids. Germline V CDR1 and CDR2: SQVTM, ANQGSEA. V lost 3 bases and J lost 5; bases outside the gene matches: 13. This CDR3 reads CSVERRERGIDEQYF. DNA for the CDR3: TGCAGCGTTGAGCGTCGGGAGCGGGGCATAGACGAGCAGTACTTC.

This clone was seen just once. In DNA, the CDR3 is TGTGCCAGCAGGGACTCGGGGGTTGGATATGGCTACACCTTC. Translated: CASRDSGVGYGYTF. This chain uses TRBV2 with TRBJ1-2; D may be TRBD1 (5 bases). V gave up 6 bases and J gave up 5 bases, with 16 bases separating them. Germline lookup yields CDR1 SNHLY and CDR2 FYNNEI. This CDR3 comprises 14 residues.

This clone was observed a few times. The chain's CDR3 is CAWESGGEQYF. In DNA, the CDR3 is TGTGCCTGGGAGTCGGGAGGCGAGCAGTACTTC. V gene TRBV30 combines with J gene TRBJ2-7; 7 positions match TRBD2. The ends lost 5 bases at V and 6 bases at J; junction bases unmatched: 4. The germline CDR1 and CDR2 sequences are GTSNPN and SVGIG (reference sequence). CDR3 length equals 11 residues.

This sequence joins TRBV27 and TRBJ2-3; D remains unclear. Trimming cost V 3 bases and J 3 bases, with 7 bases left between them. The CDR3 runs 13 residues. Germline CDR1 and CDR2: MNHEY and SMNVEV (reference sequence). The CDR3 loop is CASSLGQTDTQYF. The CDR3 DNA reads as TGTGCCAGCAGTTTGGGCCAAACAGATACGCAGTATTTT.

The V call is TRBV18, the J call TRBJ1-2, with D possibly TRBD1 on 5 matching bases. Trimming took off 3 bases at V and 4 bases at J, with 39 bases between the two ends. Per the germline V gene, CDR1 is KGHSH and CDR2 is LQKENI. This CDR3 comprises 23 residues. The CDR3: CASSPSLVVLAGRIEGRGYGYTF. The CDR3 DNA reads as TGTGCCAGCTCACCGTCATTGGTCGTCTTGGCGGGAAGAATTGAGGGGCGAGGCTATGGCTACACCTTC.

The chain uses TRBV7-2 and TRBJ2-1, with 10 nucleotides matching TRBD2. The junction had 6 bases not matched to a gene; V was cut back by 0 bases and J by 7 bases. Per germline, CDR1 SGHTA and CDR2 FQGNSA. This CDR3 has 16 residues. CDR3 bases: TGTGCCAGCAGCTTAGCCCTAGCGGGAGACGGGAATGAGCAGTTCTTC. It yields the protein CASSLALAGDGNEQFF.

The rearrangement links TRBV28 to TRBJ1-5, with 8 nucleotides matching TRBD1. The CDR3 runs 16 residues. V trimming: 4 bases; J trimming: 1 base; junction bases outside the gene matches: 6. Looked up from germline, CDR1 is MDHEN and CDR2 is SYDVKM. CDR3 in amino acids: CASSYRQGTSNQPQHF. The DNA for the CDR3 is TGTGCCAGCAGTTACCGACAGGGGACCAGCAATCAGCCCCAGCATTTT.

This rearrangement joins TRBV10-2 to TRBJ2-7, with TRBD2 matching over 7 bases. This CDR3 region has 14 residues. The J segment lost 2 bases and the V segment lost 8 bases, leaving 9 bases of the junction unmatched. The germline V gene has CDR1 WSHSY and CDR2 SAAADI. The CDR3 is CASRLAGTTYEQYF. The CDR3 nucleotides read TGCGCCAGCCGATTAGCAGGGACTACCTACGAGCAGTACTTC.

This clone is a singleton in its sample. In nucleotides, the CDR3 is TGTGCCACAACGCCTAGACCGGAACATGGCTACACCTTC. Its protein product is CATTPRPEHGYTF. This rearrangement joins TRBV10-3 to TRBJ1-2; D is ambiguous. Germline V CDR1 and CDR2: ENHRY, SYGVKD. This CDR3 region has 13 residues. Trimming shortened V by 10 bases and J by 6 bases, and 18 bases separated the two germline ends.

The chain carries TRBV4-2 and TRBJ1-5; TRBD1 might be the D (5 bases). Trimming took 1 base from V and 7 from J, leaving 11 bases between them. CDR3 length: 14 residues. Germline CDR1 LGHNA, CDR2 YNFKEQ. CDR3 bases: TGTGCCAGCAGCCAAGTGGCACAGGACCAGCCCCAGCATTTT. Translated: CASSQVAQDQPQHF.

CDR3 coding DNA: TGTGCCAGCAGTGTACAGGCTATCTACGAGCAGTACTTC. As protein: CASSVQAIYEQYF. The chain couples TRBV2 to TRBJ2-7; D is perhaps TRBD1 (5 bases). The V end was cut by 4 bases, the J end by 3 bases, with 10 bases between. The length of the CDR3 is 13 residues. Germline V gives CDR1 SNHLY, CDR2 FYNNEI.

The gene calls are TRBV5-1 and TRBJ1-2, with D uncertain. The germline CDR1 and CDR2 sequences are SGHRS and YFSETQ. The CDR3 totals 13 residues. Trimming cost V 1 base and J 8 bases, with 12 bases left between them. The CDR3 sequence is CASSLIPGNGYTF. In nucleotides, the CDR3 is TGCGCCAGCAGCTTGATCCCGGGGAACGGCTACACCTTC.

The V and J genes are TRBV5-1 and TRBJ2-3, with D perhaps TRBD2 (6 bases). CDR1 is SGHRS and CDR2 is YFSETQ in the germline V gene. V lost 0 bases, J lost 0 bases, and 14 bases lay in between. CDR3 size: 17 residues. CDR3 bases: TGCGCCAGCAGCTTGGGGGGGACTGTTCCTAGCACAGATACGCAGTATTTT. Its protein product is CASSLGGTVPSTDTQYF.

The rearrangement joins TRBV5-4 to TRBJ2-1; 8 bases are shared with TRBD2. With V trimmed by 0 bases and J by 6 bases, 5 bases remained unmatched. CDR3 length: 15 residues. Germline V gives CDR1 SGHNT, CDR2 YYREEE (reference sequence). The CDR3 coding sequence is TGTGCCAGCAGCTTGGCACTAGCGGAGATCAATGAGCAGTTCTTC. This gives the protein CASSLALAEINEQFF.

This clone was detected a few times. V gene TRBV2 combines with J gene TRBJ1-4; D is ambiguous. CDR3 length: 13 residues. The germline CDR1 and CDR2 sequences are SNHLY and FYNNEI. V was clipped by 6 bases and J by 8 bases, with 13 bases between them. In nucleotides, the CDR3 is TGTGCCAGCAGAGAGACATCTGGGGAAAAACTGTTTTTT. Its protein product is CASRETSGEKLFF.